This T cell receptor beta chain was profiled in a study of blood T cell repertoires in COVID-19. As for the study in general: Acute and convalescent COVID-19 samples came from the United States, Italy and Spain.

Per germline, CDR1 SGHAT and CDR2 FQNNGV. J lost 3 bases, V lost 5 bases, and 3 bases had no gene match. The CDR3 spans 15 residues. Sequenced by immunoSEQ multiplex PCR; TCRdb stores in-frame clones only, minus some. The sample shows approximately 500,000 clones, roughly 89% of them seen only once. Sequencing was carried out using peripheral blood. V and J are TRBV11-2 and TRBJ2-2; 10 positions agree with TRBD2. This receptor was obtained from a man between 18 and 29 years old with COVID-19, enrolled during active disease. CDR3 in DNA: TGTGCCAGCAGCCCTAGCGGGGGATACACCGGGGAGCTGTTTTTT. Protein: CASSPSGGYTGELFF.